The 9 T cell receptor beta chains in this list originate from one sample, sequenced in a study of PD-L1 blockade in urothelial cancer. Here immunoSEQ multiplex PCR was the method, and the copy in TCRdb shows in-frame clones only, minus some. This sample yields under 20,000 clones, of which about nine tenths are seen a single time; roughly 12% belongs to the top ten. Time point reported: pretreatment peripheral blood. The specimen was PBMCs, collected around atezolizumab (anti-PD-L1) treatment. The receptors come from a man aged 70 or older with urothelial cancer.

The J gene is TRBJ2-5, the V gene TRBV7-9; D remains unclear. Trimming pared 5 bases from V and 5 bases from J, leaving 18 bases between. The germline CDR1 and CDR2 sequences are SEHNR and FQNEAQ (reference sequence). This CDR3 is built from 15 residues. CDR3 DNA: TGTGCCAGCAGCCCACGTATGAGGCCAGTGGAGACCCAGTACTTC. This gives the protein CASSPRMRPVETQYF.

The CDR3 DNA is TGCGCCACCAGGAGACAGCAATTTAACACCGGGGAGCTGTTTTTT. It translates to CATRRQQFNTGELFF. The chain is built from TRBV10-2 and TRBJ2-2; maybe TRBD1 (5 bases). V lost 10 bases and J lost 2, with 17 bases in between. CDR1 and CDR2 from the germline V gene are WSHSY and SAAADI. This CDR3 spans 15 amino acids.

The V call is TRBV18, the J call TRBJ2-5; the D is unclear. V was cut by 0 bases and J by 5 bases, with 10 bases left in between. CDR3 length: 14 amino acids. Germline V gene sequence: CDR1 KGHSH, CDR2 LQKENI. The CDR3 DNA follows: TGTGCCAGCTCACCACCGTCCCAGAGGGAGACCCAGTACTTC. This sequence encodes CASSPPSQRETQYF.

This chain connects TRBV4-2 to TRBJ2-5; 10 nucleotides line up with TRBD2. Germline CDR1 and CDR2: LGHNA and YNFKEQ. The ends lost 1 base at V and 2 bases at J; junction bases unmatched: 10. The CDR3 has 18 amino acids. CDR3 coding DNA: TGTGCCAGCAGCCAAGTTCCAGCGGGGGGGGGTTATCAAGAGACCCAGTACTTC. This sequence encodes CASSQVPAGGGYQETQYF.

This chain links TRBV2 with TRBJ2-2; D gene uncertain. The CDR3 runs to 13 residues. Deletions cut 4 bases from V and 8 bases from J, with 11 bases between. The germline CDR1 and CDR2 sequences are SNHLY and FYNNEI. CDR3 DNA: TGTGCCAGCAGTGTCACACAAATGGGGGAGCTGTTTTTT. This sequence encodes CASSVTQMGELFF.

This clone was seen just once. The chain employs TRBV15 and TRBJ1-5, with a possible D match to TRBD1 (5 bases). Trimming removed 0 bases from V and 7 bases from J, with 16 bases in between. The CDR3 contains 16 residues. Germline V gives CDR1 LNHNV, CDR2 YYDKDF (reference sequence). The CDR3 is CATSREPGRGGQPQHF. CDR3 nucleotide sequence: TGTGCCACCAGCAGAGAACCCGGTAGGGGCGGACAGCCCCAGCATTTT. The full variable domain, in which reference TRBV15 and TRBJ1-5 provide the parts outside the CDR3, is DAMVIQNPRYQVTQFGKPVTLSCSQTLNHNVMYWYQQKSSQAPKLLFHYYDKDFNNEADTPDNFQSRRPNTSFCFLDIRSPGLGDTAMYLCATSREPGRGGQPQHFGDGTRLSIL.

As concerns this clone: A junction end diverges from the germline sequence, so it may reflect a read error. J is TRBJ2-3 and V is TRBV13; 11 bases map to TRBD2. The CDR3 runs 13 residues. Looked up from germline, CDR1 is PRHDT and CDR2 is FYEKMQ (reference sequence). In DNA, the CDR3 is TGTGCCAGCAGCCAGGCCGCGACTAGCGGGATCCATTTT. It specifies CASSQAATSGIHF.

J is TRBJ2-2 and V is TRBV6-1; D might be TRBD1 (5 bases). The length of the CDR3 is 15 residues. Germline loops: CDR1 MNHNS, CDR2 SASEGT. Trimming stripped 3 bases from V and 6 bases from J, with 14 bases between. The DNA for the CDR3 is TGTGCCAGCAGTGACCAGGGTGGGTTACCCGGGGAGCTGTTTTTT. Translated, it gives CASSDQGGLPGELFF.

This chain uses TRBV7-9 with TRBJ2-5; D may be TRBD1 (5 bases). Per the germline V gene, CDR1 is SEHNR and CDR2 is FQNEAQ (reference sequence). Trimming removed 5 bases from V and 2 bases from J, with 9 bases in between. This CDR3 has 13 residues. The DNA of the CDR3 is TGTGCCAGCAGCCAGACAGAACAAGAGACCCAGTACTTC. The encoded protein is CASSQTEQETQYF.